This T cell receptor (beta chain) was observed in a study of T cells in Graves' hyperthyroidism and ophthalmopathy. Researchers amplified the TCR beta CDR3 regions from RNA transcripts. A first-round RT-PCR of the TCR CDR3 used the HTBI primer set. TCRdb passed the multiplex PCR reads through MiXCR, listing each CDR3 protein once. There are 550,000 to 650,000 distinct CDR3 sequences in the sample; 14% occur only once, and 14% lies in the top ten. The receptor was isolated from a middle-aged woman with Graves' hyperthyroidism. Sequenced material: blood.

The CDR3 DNA reads as TGTGCCAGCAGTATAGGGGACAGGGGTCCCTACGAGCAGTACTTC. Translated, it gives CASSIGDRGPYEQYF. This chain connects TRBV28 to TRBJ2-7; 10 bases fit TRBD1. The CDR3 consists of 15 residues. Germline V gene lookup returns CDR1 MDHEN and CDR2 SYDVKM. Losses at the gene ends were 5 bases for V and 2 bases for J; bases not matched to a gene: 6.